Listed below are T cell receptor beta chains from one sample, sequenced in a study of blood T cell repertoires in COVID-19. Data came from immunoSEQ multiplex PCR; TCRdb stores just in-frame clones and leaves some out. Of hundreds of thousands of clones in the sample, 70% to 90% are singletons; the top ten hold around 6.5%. The sample was peripheral blood. Every receptor here comes from a man older than 75 with acute or convalescent COVID-19. CDR3s include the opening cysteine and the closing phenylalanine or tryptophan. The order of the fields is J gene, clone size, D gene, V gene, CDR3 DNA, CDR3 protein. A D gene is named only where the DNA matches it firmly. Clone size appears in some rows only: once, few, many, or a class for an expanded clone.

J gene: TRBJ1-1; clone size: NA; D gene: TRBD1; V gene: TRBV10-3; CDR3 DNA: TGTGCCATCAGGGGGGGACAGGTGAACACTGAAGCTTTCTTT; CDR3 protein: CAIRGGQVNTEAFF
J gene: TRBJ2-5; clone size: NA; D gene: NA; V gene: TRBV6-1; CDR3 DNA: TGTGCCAGCAGTGATCGGGGTCACGGCCAAGAGACCCAGTACTTC; CDR3 protein: CASSDRGHGQETQYF
J gene: TRBJ1-3; clone size: NA; D gene: NA; V gene: TRBV20-1; CDR3 DNA: TGCAGTGCTAGAAACAGCCGGATCATATATTTT; CDR3 protein: CSARNSRIIYF
J gene: TRBJ2-7; clone size: NA; D gene: NA; V gene: TRBV27; CDR3 DNA: TGTGCCAGCAGGCACGCGTCGGGGGAGCAGTACTTC; CDR3 protein: CASRHASGEQYF
J gene: TRBJ2-3; clone size: once; D gene: NA; V gene: TRBV3-1/TRBV3-2; CDR3 DNA: TGTGCCAGCAGCCGCCGGGGCACAGATACGCAGTATTTT; CDR3 protein: CASSRRGTDTQYF
J gene: TRBJ1-1; clone size: NA; D gene: NA; V gene: TRBV3-1/TRBV3-2; CDR3 DNA: TGTGCCAGCAGGCAACAGGGAGAAGCTTTCTTT; CDR3 protein: CASRQQGEAFF
J gene: TRBJ1-1; clone size: NA; D gene: NA; V gene: TRBV7-7; CDR3 DNA: TGTGCTAGCAGCCCCCGATCGAAGACAAGGGAAGCGGGGTGCACTGAAGCTTTCTTT; CDR3 protein: CASSPRSKTREAGCTEAFF
J gene: TRBJ2-5; clone size: few; D gene: NA; V gene: TRBV27; CDR3 DNA: TGTGCCAGCAGTTTTCCCGGAGAGACCCAGTACTTC; CDR3 protein: CASSFPGETQYF
J gene: TRBJ2-4; clone size: few; D gene: NA; V gene: TRBV2; CDR3 DNA: TGTGCCAGCAGCCGGGGACTGACAGAAGACATTCAGTACTTC; CDR3 protein: CASSRGLTEDIQYF
J gene: TRBJ1-1; clone size: NA; D gene: TRBD1; V gene: TRBV28; CDR3 DNA: TGTGCCAGCAGCCTCCGGACAGGGGTTAGGATTGAAGCTTTCTTT; CDR3 protein: CASSLRTGVRIEAFF
J gene: TRBJ1-4; clone size: once; D gene: NA; V gene: TRBV6-5; CDR3 DNA: TGTGCCAGCAGTTACTCTCCAGGTGGGAATGAAAAACTGTTTTTT; CDR3 protein: CASSYSPGGNEKLFF
J gene: TRBJ2-7; clone size: once; D gene: TRBD2; V gene: TRBV6-1; CDR3 DNA: TGTGCCAGCAGTGACCTTAGCGGGAGGGCTTACGAGCAGTACTTC; CDR3 protein: CASSDLSGRAYEQYF
J gene: TRBJ2-5; clone size: NA; D gene: TRBD1; V gene: TRBV19; CDR3 DNA: TGTGCCAGTAGCCCGGGACAGGGGAGTGGAAAGACCCAGTACTTC; CDR3 protein: CASSPGQGSGKTQYF
J gene: TRBJ1-5; clone size: few; D gene: NA; V gene: TRBV4-1; CDR3 DNA: TGCGCCAGCAGCTATAACTCGGAGGGTCAGCCCCAGCATTTT; CDR3 protein: CASSYNSEGQPQHF
J gene: TRBJ2-1; clone size: NA; D gene: TRBD1; V gene: TRBV3-1/TRBV3-2; CDR3 DNA: TGTGCCAGCAGCCAAGGGGGACAGCTGGTCAATGAGCAGTTCTTC; CDR3 protein: CASSQGGQLVNEQFF
J gene: TRBJ2-2; clone size: NA; D gene: TRBD1; V gene: TRBV7-3; CDR3 DNA: TGTGCCAGCAGCGCCAGGACAGGGTGGAACACCGGGGAGCTGTTTTTT; CDR3 protein: CASSARTGWNTGELFF
J gene: TRBJ2-7; clone size: NA; D gene: TRBD2; V gene: TRBV5-6; CDR3 DNA: TGTGCCAGCAGCTTGGCCCGGGGGAGGGCCAGCGAGCAGTACTTC; CDR3 protein: CASSLARGRASEQYF
J gene: TRBJ2-1; clone size: NA; D gene: NA; V gene: TRBV29-1; CDR3 DNA: TGCAGCGTCCATTGGGAGGAATCCTACAATGAGCAGTTCTTC; CDR3 protein: CSVHWEESYNEQFF
J gene: TRBJ1-2; clone size: NA; D gene: NA; V gene: TRBV9; CDR3 DNA: TGTGCCAGCAGCGGCGCCGGTCGTGGGGCGTACTATGGCTACACCTTC; CDR3 protein: CASSGAGRGAYYGYTF
J gene: TRBJ2-1; clone size: NA; D gene: TRBD2; V gene: TRBV3-1/TRBV3-2; CDR3 DNA: TGTGCCAGCCGGAAGGGACTAGCATCCTACAATGAGCAGTTCTTC; CDR3 protein: CASRKGLASYNEQFF
J gene: TRBJ2-5; clone size: NA; D gene: TRBD1; V gene: TRBV2; CDR3 DNA: TGTGCCAGCAGGGCCGGGACAGGACTCCGGGAGACCCAGTACTTC; CDR3 protein: CASRAGTGLRETQYF
J gene: TRBJ2-1; clone size: NA; D gene: TRBD2; V gene: TRBV18; CDR3 DNA: TGTGCCAGCTCACCAGTGGGTAGCGGGAACTACAATGAGCAGTTCTTC; CDR3 protein: CASSPVGSGNYNEQFF
J gene: TRBJ1-4; clone size: NA; D gene: NA; V gene: TRBV6-5; CDR3 DNA: TGTGCCAGCAGTTTGGGACTCCGAGGCGAAAAACTGTTTTTT; CDR3 protein: CASSLGLRGEKLFF
J gene: TRBJ2-1; clone size: NA; D gene: TRBD2; V gene: TRBV5-1; CDR3 DNA: TGCGCCACCAGGACTAGCGGGACATACAATGAGCAGTTCTTC; CDR3 protein: CATRTSGTYNEQFF
J gene: TRBJ1-3; clone size: few; D gene: NA; V gene: TRBV5-1; CDR3 DNA: TGCGCCAGCAGCTTGGGGACAGCCTACTCTGGAAACACCATATATTTT; CDR3 protein: CASSLGTAYSGNTIYF
J gene: TRBJ2-1; clone size: NA; D gene: TRBD2; V gene: TRBV12-5; CDR3 DNA: TGTGCTAGTGGTTTGGATCGACTAGCGGGAGAGGACAATGAGCAGTTCTTC; CDR3 protein: CASGLDRLAGEDNEQFF
J gene: TRBJ1-6; clone size: once; D gene: NA; V gene: TRBV11-2; CDR3 DNA: TGTGCCAGCAGAGGACAGCCACATTCACCCCTCCACTTT; CDR3 protein: CASRGQPHSPLHF
J gene: TRBJ2-2; clone size: NA; D gene: NA; V gene: TRBV4-3; CDR3 DNA: TGCGCCAGCAGCCAAGTTAACAGCTTCACCGGGGAGCTGTTTTTT; CDR3 protein: CASSQVNSFTGELFF
J gene: TRBJ2-2; clone size: NA; D gene: TRBD2; V gene: TRBV5-1; CDR3 DNA: TGCGCCAGCAGCTTGGCCATAGCGGGGTCTCAATTGTACGCCGGGGAGCTGTTTTTT; CDR3 protein: CASSLAIAGSQLYAGELFF
J gene: TRBJ2-7; clone size: NA; D gene: NA; V gene: TRBV18; CDR3 DNA: TGTGCCAGCTCACCCGCGGGGGCTAGCGGAAACTACGAGCAGTACTTC; CDR3 protein: CASSPAGASGNYEQYF
J gene: TRBJ1-1; clone size: NA; D gene: NA; V gene: TRBV21-1; CDR3 DNA: TGTGCCAGCAGCAAAGCGGTCCATCCCACGGAGGCTGAAGCTTTCTTT; CDR3 protein: CASSKAVHPTEAEAFF
J gene: TRBJ2-3; clone size: NA; D gene: TRBD2; V gene: TRBV5-1; CDR3 DNA: TGCGCCAGCAGCTTGGCGTTAGCGGGAGGCACAGATACGCAGTATTTT; CDR3 protein: CASSLALAGGTDTQYF
J gene: TRBJ1-1; clone size: NA; D gene: NA; V gene: TRBV29-1; CDR3 DNA: TGCAGCGTTAAATTCGGTAGGGGTACTGAAGCTTTCTTT; CDR3 protein: CSVKFGRGTEAFF
J gene: TRBJ2-1; clone size: once; D gene: TRBD2; V gene: TRBV3-1/TRBV3-2; CDR3 DNA: TGTGCCAGCAGCCAAGTTGTGGTAGCGGGAGGGCCAGTGTTCTTC; CDR3 protein: CASSQVVVAGGPVFF
J gene: TRBJ1-4; clone size: NA; D gene: TRBD1; V gene: TRBV5-1; CDR3 DNA: TGCGCCAGCAGCTTCGGGACAGGGGGGCGGGAAAAACTGTTTTTT; CDR3 protein: CASSFGTGGREKLFF
J gene: TRBJ1-2; clone size: NA; D gene: TRBD1; V gene: TRBV5-1; CDR3 DNA: TGCGCCAGCAGCTGGACCAGCGGCGGGACAGGAAGGCAATACTATGGCTACACCTTC; CDR3 protein: CASSWTSGGTGRQYYGYTF
J gene: TRBJ1-5; clone size: NA; D gene: NA; V gene: TRBV7-2; CDR3 DNA: TGTGCCAGCAGCGAAATTGCCACCAGGGTTGGCCAGCCCCAGCATTTT; CDR3 protein: CASSEIATRVGQPQHF
J gene: TRBJ2-4; clone size: NA; D gene: NA; V gene: TRBV28; CDR3 DNA: TGTGCCAGCAGTACCTTGGGCGCCAGCAACATTCAGTACTTC; CDR3 protein: CASSTLGASNIQYF
J gene: TRBJ1-5; clone size: NA; D gene: NA; V gene: TRBV3-1/TRBV3-2; CDR3 DNA: TGTGCCAGCAGCCAAGGGGCGGGCCCCGTATTCTCATATCAGCCCCAGCATTTT; CDR3 protein: CASSQGAGPVFSYQPQHF
J gene: TRBJ1-2; clone size: NA; D gene: NA; V gene: TRBV28; CDR3 DNA: TGTGCCAGCAGAACTTTAATTAACTATGGCTACACCTTC; CDR3 protein: CASRTLINYGYTF